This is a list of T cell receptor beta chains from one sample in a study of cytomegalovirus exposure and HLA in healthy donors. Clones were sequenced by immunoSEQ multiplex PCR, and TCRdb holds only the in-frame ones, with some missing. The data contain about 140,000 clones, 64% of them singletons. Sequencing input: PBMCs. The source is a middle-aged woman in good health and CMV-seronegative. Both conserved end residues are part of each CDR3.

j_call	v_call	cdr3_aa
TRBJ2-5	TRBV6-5	CASSPQRGGRETQYF
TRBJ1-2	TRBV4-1	CASSQWHGQGYGYTF
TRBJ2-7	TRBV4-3	CASSQDRGGGSYEQYF
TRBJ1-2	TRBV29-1	CSVRGQGFDGYTF
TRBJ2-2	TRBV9	CASSSSGGRGTGELFF
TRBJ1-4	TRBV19	CASNRWDSQNEKLFF
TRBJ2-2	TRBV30	CAWSVQSGGELFF
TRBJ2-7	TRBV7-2	CASSQPGQGGEQYF
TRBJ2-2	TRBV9	CASSERDRVTGELFF
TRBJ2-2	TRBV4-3	CASSQRRGAPTGELFF
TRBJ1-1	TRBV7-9	CASDGGNTEAFF
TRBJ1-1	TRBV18	CASSPPRTGGGEAFF
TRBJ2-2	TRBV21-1	CASSSQGDTGELFF
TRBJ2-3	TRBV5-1	CASSSLEGDTQYF
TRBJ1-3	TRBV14	CASSHLQETGNTIYF
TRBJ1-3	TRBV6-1	CASSEAGAGLRLSGNTIYF